Given below is one TCR beta chain in context. This specimen belongs to a study of blood T cell repertoires in COVID-19. Measured with immunoSEQ multiplex PCR; TCRdb has only the in-frame clones, and not every one. Of 180,000 or so clones listed, 70% to 80% are singletons. The CDR3 covers 14 residues. In germline, CDR1 is KGHSH, CDR2 LQKENI. The V and J ends lost 3 bases and 10 bases, in that order; junction bases with no gene match: 6. The V and J genes are TRBV18 and TRBJ1-6; 7 bases are shared with TRBD1. The clonotype originates from a woman in her fifties or sixties with active or convalescent COVID-19. The specimen sequenced was peripheral blood. The CDR3 DNA reads TGTGCCAGCTCACCCGGGACAGCTCTCTCACCCCTCCACTTT. Translating gives CASSPGTALSPLHF.